This passage covers 21 T cell receptor beta chains from one sample sequenced in a study of blood T cell repertoires in COVID-19. Only in-frame clones appear in the TCRdb table, and some are missing; sequencing was by immunoSEQ multiplex PCR. The table records about 150,000 clones, 80% to 90% of them present only once. Sequencing input: peripheral blood. The origin of the receptors is a woman aged 60-70 years with COVID-19, enrolled during active disease.

This CDR3 reads CASSLSAGGPFEQFF. CDR3 bases: TGTGCCAGCAGCTTAAGCGCGGGAGGGCCCTTTGAGCAGTTCTTC. V is TRBV7-6 and J is TRBJ2-1, with 9 positions matching TRBD2. There are 15 residues in the CDR3. The junction had 8 bases not matched to a gene; V was cut back by 2 bases and J by 9 bases. From germline, CDR1 is SGHVS and CDR2 FNYEAQ.

The V call is TRBV25-1, the J call TRBJ1-2; 8 nucleotides align to TRBD1. J gave up 7 bases and V 8 bases, and 9 bases lay outside the gene matches. CDR1 and CDR2 (germline): MGHDK, SYGVNS. The CDR3 extends over 13 amino acids. The DNA for the CDR3 is TGTGCCAGCGGCCATTCAGGGGGCTTTGGCTACACCTTC. It codes for CASGHSGGFGYTF.

The chain is built from TRBV11-2 and TRBJ1-3; D gene unclear. V shed 4 bases and J shed 4 bases, with 14 bases lying between them. CDR1 is SGHAT and CDR2 is FQNNGV in the germline V gene. The CDR3 is 15 residues long. CDR3 amino acids: CASSYPAGVGNTIYF. The CDR3 coding sequence is TGTGCCAGCAGCTACCCCGCCGGGGTCGGAAACACCATATATTTT.

The rearrangement uses TRBV3-1 (or the pseudogene TRBV3-2) and TRBJ1-4, with TRBD1 as a possible D gene (6 bases). Per the germline V gene, CDR1 is LGHDT and CDR2 is YNNKEL (reference sequence). The CDR3 length is 15 residues. V was clipped by 6 bases and J by 2 bases, with 13 bases between them. The CDR3 region is CASSDYRVTNEKLFF. CDR3 coding DNA: TGTGCCAGCAGTGACTACAGGGTGACTAATGAAAAACTGTTTTTT.

In its sample, this clone was seen a few times. V and J are TRBV3-1 (or the pseudogene TRBV3-2) and TRBJ1-2; TRBD1 might be the D (5 bases). This CDR3 contains 13 residues. CDR1 and CDR2 from the germline V gene are LGHDT and YNNKEL (reference sequence). Trimming took off 4 bases at V and 8 bases at J, with 14 bases between the two ends. CDR3 sequence: CASSPGQGRGYTF. DNA of the CDR3: TGTGCCAGCAGCCCTGGCCAGGGTAGAGGCTACACCTTC.

A few counts support this clone. The V call is TRBV18, the J call TRBJ2-5; a possible D gene is TRBD2 (5 bases). Germline V CDR1 and CDR2: KGHSH, LQKENI. V shed 3 bases and J shed 1 base, with 12 bases lying between them. This CDR3 is 15 amino acids long. CDR3 DNA: TGTGCCAGCTCACCGTCACTAGACTCCCAAGAGACCCAGTACTTC. Translated, it gives CASSPSLDSQETQYF.

The V gene is TRBV2, the J gene TRBJ1-5; 7 bases are shared with TRBD1. Germline trimming cut 6 bases from V and 3 bases from J; bases unmatched to any gene: 8. The length of the CDR3 is 15 residues. The V gene's germline CDR1 is SNHLY and CDR2 FYNNEI. The DNA of the CDR3 is TGTGCCAGCAGCGAACCGACAGGGCCCAATCAGCCCCAGCATTTT. It specifies CASSEPTGPNQPQHF.

This chain connects TRBV18 to TRBJ2-1; maybe TRBD1 (5 bases). The CDR3 has 15 residues. Trimming pared 3 bases from V and 4 bases from J, leaving 13 bases between. In germline, CDR1 is KGHSH, CDR2 LQKENI. The CDR3 protein is CASSPGASAYNEQFF. CDR3 DNA: TGTGCCAGCTCACCTGGGGCTAGTGCTTACAATGAGCAGTTCTTC. Full variable domain (remainder filled in from reference TRBV18 and TRBJ2-1): NAGVMQNPRHLVRRRGQEARLRCSPMKGHSHVYWYRQLPEEGLKFMVYLQKENIIDESGMPKERFSAEFPKEGPSILRIQQVVRGDSAAYFCASSPGASAYNEQFFGPGTRLTVL.

The chain recombines TRBV7-8 with TRBJ1-1, with unresolved D. CDR3 length equals 13 residues. V was trimmed by 4 bases and J by 1 base, leaving 7 bases between them. Germline V gene data show CDR1 as SGHVS and CDR2 as FQNEAQ. The CDR3 coding sequence is TGTGCCAGCAGCTCATCAGGGAACACTGAAGCTTTCTTT. This encodes CASSSSGNTEAFF.

The chain couples TRBV7-9 to TRBJ1-3, with no clear D. Per the germline V gene, CDR1 is SEHNR and CDR2 is FQNEAQ (reference sequence). This CDR3 comprises 14 residues. V was pared by 1 base and J by 6 bases, with 10 bases between. The CDR3 DNA reads as TGTGCCAGCAGCTTAGGGCCGGAGGTAAACACCATATATTTT. Translating gives CASSLGPEVNTIYF.

The chain is built from TRBV18 and TRBJ2-7, with D possibly matching TRBD1 (5 bases). This CDR3 is 13 amino acids long. Germline V gene sequence: CDR1 KGHSH, CDR2 LQKENI. Between the trimmed V and J ends, which lost 6 bases and 4 bases, there was a span of 13 bases. The CDR3 loop is CASSHDRTYEQYV. CDR3 nucleotide sequence: TGTGCCAGCTCTCACGACAGAACTTACGAGCAGTACGTC.

The V call is TRBV24-1, the J call TRBJ1-3; D possibly corresponds to TRBD1 (5 bases). V dropped 5 bases and J dropped 4 bases, with 14 bases sitting between them. The CDR3 is made up of 15 amino acids. Germline V gene data show CDR1 as KGHDR and CDR2 as SFDVKD. CDR3 region: CATSALGGKGNTIYF. The DNA of the CDR3 is TGTGCCACCAGTGCCCTCGGGGGGAAAGGAAACACCATATATTTT.

A single count supports this clone. The chain is built from TRBV27 and TRBJ1-5, with 10 bases lining up with TRBD1. Trimming took 5 bases from V and 7 from J; bases not matched to a gene: 5. From germline, CDR1 is MNHEY and CDR2 SMNVEV (reference sequence). The CDR3 length is 14 residues. In DNA form, the CDR3 reads TGTGCCAGCAGTCGACAGGGGGCGGGGCAGCCCCAGCATTTT. Translated, it gives CASSRQGAGQPQHF.

V and J are TRBV5-1 and TRBJ2-5; the match to TRBD2 covers 8 bases. CDR1 and CDR2 (germline): SGHRS, YFSETQ. CDR3 length: 16 residues. After removal of 4 bases from V and 5 bases from J, the junction contained 13 bases not matched to a gene. In DNA form, the CDR3 reads TGCGCCAGCAGCCGCGCCGCGCCTAGCGGGTCGGAGACCCAGTACTTC. The encoded protein is CASSRAAPSGSETQYF. The variable domain in full, completed from reference TRBV5-1 and TRBJ2-5, reads KAGVTQTPRYLIKTRGQQVTLSCSPISGHRSVSWYQQTPGQGLQFLFEYFSETQRNKGNFPGRFSGRQFSNSRSEMNVSTLELGDSALYLCASSRAAPSGSETQYFGPGTRLLVL.

The chain has TRBV7-9 and TRBJ1-2, with D perhaps TRBD1 (5 bases). Between the trimmed V and J ends, which lost 1 base and 2 bases, there was a span of 8 bases. Germline CDR1 is SEHNR and CDR2 is FQNEAQ (reference sequence). The CDR3 is 14 amino acids. CDR3 amino acids: CASSLVGANYGYTF. CDR3 DNA sequence: TGTGCCAGCAGCTTAGTAGGGGCGAACTATGGCTACACCTTC. Full variable domain (missing parts from reference TRBV7-9 and TRBJ1-2): DTGVSQNPRHKITKRGQNVTFRCDPISEHNRLYWYRQTLGQGPEFLTYFQNEAQLEKSRLLSDRFSAERPKGSFSTLEIQRTEQGDSAMYLCASSLVGANYGYTFGSGTRLTVV.

In nucleotides, the CDR3 is TGCAGCGTCGGGGAGGTGTGGAACACTGAAGCTTTCTTT. This encodes CSVGEVWNTEAFF. The chain recombines TRBV29-1 with TRBJ1-1; D ambiguous. Trimming removed 6 bases at V and 1 base at J, with 12 bases between. This CDR3 spans 13 amino acids. From germline, CDR1 is SQVTM and CDR2 ANQGSEA. The variable domain in full, completed from reference TRBV29-1 and TRBJ1-1, reads SAVISQKPSRDICQRGTSLTIQCQVDSQVTMMFWYRQQPGQSLTLIATANQGSEATYESGFVIDKFPISRPNLTFSTLTVSNMSPEDSSIYLCSVGEVWNTEAFFGQGTRLTVV.

The chain joins TRBV10-1 to TRBJ2-7; 8 nucleotides align to TRBD1. The CDR3 is made up of 16 amino acids. Trimming at V came to 2 bases and at J to 2 bases, leaving 8 bases not matched to a gene. CDR1 WNHNN and CDR2 SYGVQD come from the germline V gene (reference sequence). The CDR3: CASSEEKAGGTYEQYF. CDR3 bases: TGCGCCAGCAGTGAGGAGAAGGCAGGGGGCACCTACGAGCAGTACTTC.

The genes are TRBV7-9 and TRBJ2-2; possible D gene TRBD1, 6 bases. The germline CDR1 and CDR2 sequences are SEHNR and FQNEAQ (reference sequence). Trimming took 4 bases from V and 1 from J, leaving 10 bases between them. CDR3 length: 15 residues. In DNA form, the CDR3 reads TGTGCCAGCAGCTGGTTGACAGGGAACACCGGGGAGCTGTTTTTT. Protein product: CASSWLTGNTGELFF.

The J gene is TRBJ1-2, the V gene TRBV19; a possible D gene is TRBD1 (6 bases). CDR1 and CDR2 (germline): LNHDA, SQIVND (reference sequence). This CDR3 region has 14 residues. V lost 5 bases to trimming and J lost 6 bases, with 16 bases between them. CDR3: CASSLLQGADGYTF. Here the CDR3 DNA reads TGTGCCAGTAGTCTCTTACAGGGCGCGGATGGCTACACCTTC.

V usage is TRBV18 and J usage is TRBJ2-2; 7 nucleotides line up with TRBD1. CDR3 length equals 15 residues. The V and J ends lost 5 bases and 2 bases, in that order; junction bases with no gene match: 5. The germline V gene has CDR1 KGHSH and CDR2 LQKENI. The CDR3 here is CASSRTGPNTGELFF. CDR3 DNA: TGTGCCAGCTCAAGGACAGGACCAAACACCGGGGAGCTGTTTTTT.

This sequence joins TRBV7-6 and TRBJ1-1; a possible D gene is TRBD1 (6 bases). Germline V lookup: CDR1 SGHVS, CDR2 FNYEAQ. Deletions cut 6 bases from V and 5 bases from J, with 22 bases between. This CDR3 has 16 amino acids. CDR3 nucleotides: TGTGCCAGCAGTCTTAGAGGCGGGGGGCGAGGTACTGAAGCTTTCTTT. It codes for CASSLRGGGRGTEAFF.